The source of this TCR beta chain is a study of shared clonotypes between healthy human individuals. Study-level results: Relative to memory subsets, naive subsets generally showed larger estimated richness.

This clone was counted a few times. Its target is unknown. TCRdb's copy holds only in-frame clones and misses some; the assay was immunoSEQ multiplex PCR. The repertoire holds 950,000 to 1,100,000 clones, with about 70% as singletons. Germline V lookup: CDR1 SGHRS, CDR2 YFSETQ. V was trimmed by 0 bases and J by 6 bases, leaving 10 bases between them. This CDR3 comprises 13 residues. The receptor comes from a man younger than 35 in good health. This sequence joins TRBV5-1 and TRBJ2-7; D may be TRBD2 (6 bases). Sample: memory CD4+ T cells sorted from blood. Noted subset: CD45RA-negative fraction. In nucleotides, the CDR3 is TGCGCCAGCAGCTTGGTGGAGGGGTTCGAGCAGTACTTC. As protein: CASSLVEGFEQYF.